This entry concerns a single T cell receptor beta chain. This record comes from a study of blood T cell repertoires in COVID-19. Clones were sequenced by immunoSEQ multiplex PCR, and TCRdb holds only the in-frame ones, with some missing. The sample shows about 150,000 clones, 82% of them seen only once. This CDR3 is 15 amino acids long. Between the trimmed V and J ends, which lost 2 bases and 6 bases, there was a span of 14 bases. Per germline, CDR1 MGHRA and CDR2 YSYEKL. The sample consisted of peripheral blood. The rearrangement joins TRBV4-1 to TRBJ1-5, with D possibly matching TRBD1 (5 bases). This TCR was sampled from a human donor with acute or convalescent COVID-19. The donor label of this sample is uncertain. CDR3 in amino acids: CASSQTGGGSQPQHF. CDR3 coding DNA: TGCGCCAGCAGCCAAACTGGGGGGGGAAGTCAGCCCCAGCATTTT.